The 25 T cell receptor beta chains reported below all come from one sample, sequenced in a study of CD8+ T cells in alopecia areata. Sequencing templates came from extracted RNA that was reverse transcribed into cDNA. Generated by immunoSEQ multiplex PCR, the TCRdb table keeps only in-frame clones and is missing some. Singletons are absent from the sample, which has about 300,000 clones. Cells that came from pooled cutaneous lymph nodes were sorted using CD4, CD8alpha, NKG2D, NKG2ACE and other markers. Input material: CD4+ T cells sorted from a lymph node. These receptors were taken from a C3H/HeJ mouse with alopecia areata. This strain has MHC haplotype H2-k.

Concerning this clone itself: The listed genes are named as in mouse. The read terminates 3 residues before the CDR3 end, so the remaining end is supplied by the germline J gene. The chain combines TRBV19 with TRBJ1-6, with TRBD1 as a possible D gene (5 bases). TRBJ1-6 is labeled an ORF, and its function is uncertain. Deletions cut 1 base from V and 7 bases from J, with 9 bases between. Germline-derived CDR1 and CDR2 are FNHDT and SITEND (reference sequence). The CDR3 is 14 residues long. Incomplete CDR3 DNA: TGTGCCAGCAGTATATCCTACAGGAATTCGCCC. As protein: CASSISYRNSP. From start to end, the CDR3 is CASSISYRNSPLYF.

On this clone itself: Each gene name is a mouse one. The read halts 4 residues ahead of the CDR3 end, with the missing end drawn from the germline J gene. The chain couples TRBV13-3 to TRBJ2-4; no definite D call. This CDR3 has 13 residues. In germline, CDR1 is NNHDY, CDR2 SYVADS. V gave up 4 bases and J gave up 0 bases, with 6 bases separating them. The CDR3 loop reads CASSQQSQNTLYF. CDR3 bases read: TGTGCCAGCAGTCAACAGAGTCAAAAC.

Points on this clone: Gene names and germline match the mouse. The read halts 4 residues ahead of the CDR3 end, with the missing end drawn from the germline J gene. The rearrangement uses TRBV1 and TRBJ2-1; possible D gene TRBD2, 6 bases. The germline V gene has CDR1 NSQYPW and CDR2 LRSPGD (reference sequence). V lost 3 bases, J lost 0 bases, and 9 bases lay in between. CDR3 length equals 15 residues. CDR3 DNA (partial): TGCACCTGCAGTGCCCAGACTGGTAACTATGCT. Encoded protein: CTCSAQTGNYA. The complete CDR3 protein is CTCSAQTGNYAEQFF.

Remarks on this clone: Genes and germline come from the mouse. The sequenced CDR3 bases are TGTGCCAGCAGTCCGGGACTGGGGGGCATTAACCAAGAC. Translation: CASSPGLGGINQD. The CDR3 in its entirety is CASSPGLGGINQDTQYF. The rearrangement links TRBV13-1 to TRBJ2-5; the match to TRBD2 covers 12 bases. The CDR3 end is not reached by the read, which stops 4 residues before it; the germline J gene fills it in. The V segment lost 4 bases and the J segment 0 bases; nucleotides outside the gene matches: 6. Germline CDR1 is NSHNY and CDR2 is SYGAGN. The CDR3 extends over 17 amino acids.

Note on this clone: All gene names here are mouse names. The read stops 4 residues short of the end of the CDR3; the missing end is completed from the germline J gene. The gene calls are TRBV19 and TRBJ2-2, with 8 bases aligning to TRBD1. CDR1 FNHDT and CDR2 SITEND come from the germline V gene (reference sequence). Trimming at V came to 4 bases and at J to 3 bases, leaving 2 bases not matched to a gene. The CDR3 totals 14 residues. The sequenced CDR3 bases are TGTGCCAGCAGTGTCAGGGGGCACACCGGG. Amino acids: CASSVRGHTG. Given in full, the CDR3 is CASSVRGHTGQLYF.

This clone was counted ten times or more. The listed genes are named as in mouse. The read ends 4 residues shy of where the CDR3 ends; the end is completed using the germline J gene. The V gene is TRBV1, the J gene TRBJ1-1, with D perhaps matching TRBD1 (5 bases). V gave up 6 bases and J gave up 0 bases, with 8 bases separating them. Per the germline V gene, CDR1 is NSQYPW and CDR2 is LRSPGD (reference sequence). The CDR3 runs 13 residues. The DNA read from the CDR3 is TGCACCTGCAGGGACATTGCAAACACA. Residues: CTCRDIANT. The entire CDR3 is CTCRDIANTEVFF.

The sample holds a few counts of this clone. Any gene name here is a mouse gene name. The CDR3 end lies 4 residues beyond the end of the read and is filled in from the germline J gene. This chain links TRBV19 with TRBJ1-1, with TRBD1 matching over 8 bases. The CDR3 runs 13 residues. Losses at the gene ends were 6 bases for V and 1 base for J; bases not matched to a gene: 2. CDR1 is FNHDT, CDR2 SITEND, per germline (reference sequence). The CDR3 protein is CASTGTGNTEVFF. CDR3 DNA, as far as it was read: TGTGCCAGCACCGGGACAGGGAACACA. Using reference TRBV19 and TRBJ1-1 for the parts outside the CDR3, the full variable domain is GGIITQTPKFLIGQEGQKLTLKCQQNFNHDTMYWYRQDSGKGLRLIYYSITENDLQKGDLSEGYDASREKKSSFSLTVTSAQKNEMAVFLCASTGTGNTEVFFGKGTRLTVV.

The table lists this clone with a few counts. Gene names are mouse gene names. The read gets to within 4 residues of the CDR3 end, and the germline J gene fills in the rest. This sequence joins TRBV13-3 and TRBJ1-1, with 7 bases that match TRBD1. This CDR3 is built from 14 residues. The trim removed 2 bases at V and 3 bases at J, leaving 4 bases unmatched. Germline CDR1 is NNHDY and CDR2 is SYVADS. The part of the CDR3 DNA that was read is TGTGCCAGCAGTGAACGGACAGGCGACACA. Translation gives CASSERTGDT. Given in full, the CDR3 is CASSERTGDTEVFF.

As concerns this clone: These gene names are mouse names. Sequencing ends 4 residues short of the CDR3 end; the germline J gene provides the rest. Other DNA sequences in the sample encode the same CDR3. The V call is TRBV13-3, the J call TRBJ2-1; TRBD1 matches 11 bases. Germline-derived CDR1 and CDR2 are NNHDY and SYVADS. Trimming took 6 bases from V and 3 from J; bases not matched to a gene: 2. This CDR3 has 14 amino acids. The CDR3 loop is CASKGQGGYAEQFF. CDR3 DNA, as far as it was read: TGTGCCAGCAAGGGACAGGGGGGCTATGCT.

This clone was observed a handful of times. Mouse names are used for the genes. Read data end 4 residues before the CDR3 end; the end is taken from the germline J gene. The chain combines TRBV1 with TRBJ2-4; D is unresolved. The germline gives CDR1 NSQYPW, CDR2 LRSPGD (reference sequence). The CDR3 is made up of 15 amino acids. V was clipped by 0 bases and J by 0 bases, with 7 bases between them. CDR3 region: CTCSADQDSQNTLYF. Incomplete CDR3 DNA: TGCACCTGCAGTGCAGATCAGGATAGTCAAAAC.

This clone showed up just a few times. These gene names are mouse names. The CDR3 sequence: CASSDRRGRDSDYTF. The covered CDR3 bases are TGTGCCAGCAGTGATAGGAGGGGGCGAGACTCC. J is TRBJ1-2 and V is TRBV13-3; TRBD1 agrees at 7 bases. Read data end 4 residues before the CDR3 end; the end is taken from the germline J gene. There are 15 residues in the CDR3. CDR1 NNHDY and CDR2 SYVADS come from the germline V gene. V lost 1 base and J lost 3; bases outside the gene matches: 6.

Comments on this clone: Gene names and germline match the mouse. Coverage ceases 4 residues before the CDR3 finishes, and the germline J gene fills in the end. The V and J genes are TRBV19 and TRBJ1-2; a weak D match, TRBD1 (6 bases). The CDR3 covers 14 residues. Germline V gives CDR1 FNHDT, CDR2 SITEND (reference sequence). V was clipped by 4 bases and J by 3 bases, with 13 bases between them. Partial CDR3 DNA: TGTGCCAGCAGTCCCCAGGGGTGGGACTCC. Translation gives CASSPQGWDS. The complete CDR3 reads CASSPQGWDSDYTF.

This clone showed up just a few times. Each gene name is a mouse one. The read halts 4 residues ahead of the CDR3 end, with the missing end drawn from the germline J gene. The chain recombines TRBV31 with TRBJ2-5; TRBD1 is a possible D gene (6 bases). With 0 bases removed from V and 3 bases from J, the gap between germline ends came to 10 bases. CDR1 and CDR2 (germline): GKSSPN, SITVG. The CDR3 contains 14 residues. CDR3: CAWSLGQPQDTQYF. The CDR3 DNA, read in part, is TGTGCCTGGAGTCTAGGACAGCCACAAGAC.

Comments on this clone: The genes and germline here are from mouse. The sequenced part of the CDR3 DNA is TGTGCCAGCAGCTGGACAGGGGGCGCGGAC. Protein product: CASSWTGGAD. The complete CDR3 sequence is CASSWTGGADTQYF. This sequence joins TRBV4 and TRBJ2-5; TRBD1 matches at 11 bases. The read gets to within 4 residues of the CDR3 end, and the germline J gene fills in the rest. This CDR3 is 14 amino acids long. CDR1 and CDR2 (germline): LGHDT, YNNKQL (reference sequence).

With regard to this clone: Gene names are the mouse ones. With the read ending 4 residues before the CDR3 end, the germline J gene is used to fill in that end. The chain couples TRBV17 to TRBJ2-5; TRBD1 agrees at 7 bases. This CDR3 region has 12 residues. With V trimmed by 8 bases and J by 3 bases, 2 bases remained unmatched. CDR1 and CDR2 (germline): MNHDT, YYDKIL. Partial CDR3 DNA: TGTGCTAGCCAGACAGGGCAAGAC. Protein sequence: CASQTGQD. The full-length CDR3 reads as CASQTGQDTQYF.

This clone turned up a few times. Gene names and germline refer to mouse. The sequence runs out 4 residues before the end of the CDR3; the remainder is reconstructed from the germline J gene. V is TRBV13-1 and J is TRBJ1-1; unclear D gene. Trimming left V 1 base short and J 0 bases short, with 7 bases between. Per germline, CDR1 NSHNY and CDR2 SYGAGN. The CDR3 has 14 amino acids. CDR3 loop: CASSDMGSNTEVFF. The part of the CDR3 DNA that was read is TGTGCCAGCAGTGATATGGGGTCAAACACA.

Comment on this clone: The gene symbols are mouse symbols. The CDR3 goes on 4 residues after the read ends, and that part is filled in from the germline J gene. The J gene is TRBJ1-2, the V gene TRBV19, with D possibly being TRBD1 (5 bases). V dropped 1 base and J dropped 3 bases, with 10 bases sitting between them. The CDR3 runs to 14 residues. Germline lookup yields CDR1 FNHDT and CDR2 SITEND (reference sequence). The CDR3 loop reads CASSILGLDSDYTF. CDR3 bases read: TGTGCCAGCAGTATACTGGGGCTGGACTCC.

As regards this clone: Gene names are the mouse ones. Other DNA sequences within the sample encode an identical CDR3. Incomplete CDR3 DNA: TGTGCCAGCAGCCAGGGGTCTAGTGCAGAA. This encodes CASSQGSSAE. The whole CDR3 sequence reads CASSQGSSAETLYF. This chain joins TRBV19 and TRBJ2-3, with a possible D match to TRBD1 (6 bases). The read is 4 residues too short to cover the CDR3 end, so that end is filled in from the germline J gene. CDR1 is FNHDT and CDR2 is SITEND in the germline V gene (reference sequence). Trimming shortened V by 5 bases and J by 0 bases, and 10 bases separated the two germline ends. The CDR3 loop spans 14 amino acids.

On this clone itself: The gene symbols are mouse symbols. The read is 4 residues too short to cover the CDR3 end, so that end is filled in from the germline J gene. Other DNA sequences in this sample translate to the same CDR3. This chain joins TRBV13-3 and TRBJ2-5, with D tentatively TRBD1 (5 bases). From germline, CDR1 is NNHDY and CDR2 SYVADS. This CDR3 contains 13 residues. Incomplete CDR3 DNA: TGTGCCAGCAGTGACAGGGAGGGGGAC. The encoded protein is CASSDREGD. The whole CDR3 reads CASSDREGDTQYF.

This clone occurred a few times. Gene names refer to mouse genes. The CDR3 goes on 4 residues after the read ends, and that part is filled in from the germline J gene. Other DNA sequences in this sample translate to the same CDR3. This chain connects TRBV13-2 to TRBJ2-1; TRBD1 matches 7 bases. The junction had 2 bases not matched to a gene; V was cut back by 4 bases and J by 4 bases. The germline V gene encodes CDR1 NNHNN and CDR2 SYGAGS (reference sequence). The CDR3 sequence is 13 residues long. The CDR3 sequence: CASGPGQYAEQFF. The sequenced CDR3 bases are TGTGCCAGCGGTCCGGGACAGTATGCT.

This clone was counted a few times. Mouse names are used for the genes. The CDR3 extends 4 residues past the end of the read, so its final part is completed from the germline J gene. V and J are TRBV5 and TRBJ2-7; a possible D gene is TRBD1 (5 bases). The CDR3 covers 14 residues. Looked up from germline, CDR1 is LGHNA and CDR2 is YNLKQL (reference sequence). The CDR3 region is CASSQDARVYEQYF. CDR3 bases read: TGTGCCAGCAGCCAAGATGCCAGGGTATAT.

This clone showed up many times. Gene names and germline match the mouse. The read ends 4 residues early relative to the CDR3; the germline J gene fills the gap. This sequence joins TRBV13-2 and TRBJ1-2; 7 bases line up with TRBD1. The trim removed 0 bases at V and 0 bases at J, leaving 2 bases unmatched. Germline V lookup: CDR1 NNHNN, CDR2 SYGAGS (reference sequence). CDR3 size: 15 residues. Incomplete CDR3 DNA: TGTGCCAGCGGTGATGGGGGACAGACAAACTCC. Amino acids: CASGDGGQTNS. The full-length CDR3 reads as CASGDGGQTNSDYTF.

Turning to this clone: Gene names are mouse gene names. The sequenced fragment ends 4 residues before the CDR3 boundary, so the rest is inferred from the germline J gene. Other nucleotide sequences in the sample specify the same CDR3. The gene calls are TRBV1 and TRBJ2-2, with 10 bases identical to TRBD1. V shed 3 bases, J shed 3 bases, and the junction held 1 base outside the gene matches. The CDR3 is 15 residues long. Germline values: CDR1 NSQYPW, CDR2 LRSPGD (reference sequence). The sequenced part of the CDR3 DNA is TGCACCTGCAGTGCGGGGACAGGGGACACCGGG. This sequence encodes CTCSAGTGDTG. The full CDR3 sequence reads CTCSAGTGDTGQLYF.

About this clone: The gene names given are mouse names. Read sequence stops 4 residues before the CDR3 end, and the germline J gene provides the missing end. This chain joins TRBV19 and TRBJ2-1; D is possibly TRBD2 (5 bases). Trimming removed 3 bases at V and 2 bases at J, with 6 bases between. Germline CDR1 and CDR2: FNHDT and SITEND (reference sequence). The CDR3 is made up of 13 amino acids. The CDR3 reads CASSTLDYAEQFF. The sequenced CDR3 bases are TGTGCCAGCAGTACACTGGACTATGCT.

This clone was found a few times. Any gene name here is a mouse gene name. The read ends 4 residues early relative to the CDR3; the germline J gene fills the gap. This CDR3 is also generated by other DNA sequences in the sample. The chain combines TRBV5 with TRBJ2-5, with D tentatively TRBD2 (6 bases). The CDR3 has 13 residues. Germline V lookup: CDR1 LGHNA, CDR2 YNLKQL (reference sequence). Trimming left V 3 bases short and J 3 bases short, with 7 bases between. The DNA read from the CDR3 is TGTGCCAGCAGCCAGGGACTTCAAGAC. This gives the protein CASSQGLQD. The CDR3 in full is CASSQGLQDTQYF.